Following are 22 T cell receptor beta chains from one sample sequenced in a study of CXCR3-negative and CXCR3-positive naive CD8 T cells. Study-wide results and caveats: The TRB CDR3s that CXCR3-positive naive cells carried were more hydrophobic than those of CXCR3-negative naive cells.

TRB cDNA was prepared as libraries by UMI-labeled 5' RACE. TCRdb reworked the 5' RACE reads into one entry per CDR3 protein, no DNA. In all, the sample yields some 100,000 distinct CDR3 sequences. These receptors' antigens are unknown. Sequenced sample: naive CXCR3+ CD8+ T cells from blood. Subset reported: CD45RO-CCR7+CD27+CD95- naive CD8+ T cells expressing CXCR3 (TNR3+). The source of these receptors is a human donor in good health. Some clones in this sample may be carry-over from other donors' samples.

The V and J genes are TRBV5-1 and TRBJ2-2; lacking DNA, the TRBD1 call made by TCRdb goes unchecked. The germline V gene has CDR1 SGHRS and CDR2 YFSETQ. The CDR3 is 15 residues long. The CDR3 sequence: CASSGPPGQTGELFF.

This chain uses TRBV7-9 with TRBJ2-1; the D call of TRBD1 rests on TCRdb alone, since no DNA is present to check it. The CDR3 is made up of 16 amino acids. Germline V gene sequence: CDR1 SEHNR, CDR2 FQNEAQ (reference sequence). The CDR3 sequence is CASSLAGTALYNEQLF.

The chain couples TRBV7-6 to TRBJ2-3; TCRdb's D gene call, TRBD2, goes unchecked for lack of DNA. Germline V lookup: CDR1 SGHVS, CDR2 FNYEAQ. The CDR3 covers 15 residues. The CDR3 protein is CASSLTSFRSDTQYF.

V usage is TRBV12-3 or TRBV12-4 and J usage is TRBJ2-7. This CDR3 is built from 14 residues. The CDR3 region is CASSFRADYYEQYF.

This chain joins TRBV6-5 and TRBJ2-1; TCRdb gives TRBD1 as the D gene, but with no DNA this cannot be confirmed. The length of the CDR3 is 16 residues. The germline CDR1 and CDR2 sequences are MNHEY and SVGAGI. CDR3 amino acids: CASSLLRPGGYNEQFF.

The CDR3 loop is CSVESTSGWSVNEQFF. This chain uses TRBV29-1 with TRBJ2-1; lacking DNA, the TRBD2 call made by TCRdb goes unchecked. The CDR3 is 16 amino acids. CDR1 is SQVTM, CDR2 ANQGSEA, per germline.

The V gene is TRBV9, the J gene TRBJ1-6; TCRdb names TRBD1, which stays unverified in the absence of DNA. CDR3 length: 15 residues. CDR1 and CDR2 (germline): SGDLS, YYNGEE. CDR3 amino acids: CASSVDGPANSPLHF.

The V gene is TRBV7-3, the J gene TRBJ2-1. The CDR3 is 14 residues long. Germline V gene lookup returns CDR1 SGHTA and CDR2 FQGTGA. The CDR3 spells CASSRSQSYNEQFF.

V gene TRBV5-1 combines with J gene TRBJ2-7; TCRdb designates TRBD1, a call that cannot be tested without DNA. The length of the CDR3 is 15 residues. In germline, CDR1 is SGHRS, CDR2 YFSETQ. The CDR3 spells CASSLEIGASYEQYF.

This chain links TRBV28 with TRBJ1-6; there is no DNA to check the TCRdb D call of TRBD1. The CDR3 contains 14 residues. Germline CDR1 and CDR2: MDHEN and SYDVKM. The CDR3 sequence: CASDTGSYNSPLHF. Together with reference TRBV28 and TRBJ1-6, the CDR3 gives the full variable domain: DVKVTQSSRYLVKRTGEKVFLECVQDMDHENMFWYRQDPGLGLRLIYFSYDVKMKEKGDIPEGYSVSREKKERFSLILESASTNQTSMYLCASDTGSYNSPLHFGNGTRLTVT.

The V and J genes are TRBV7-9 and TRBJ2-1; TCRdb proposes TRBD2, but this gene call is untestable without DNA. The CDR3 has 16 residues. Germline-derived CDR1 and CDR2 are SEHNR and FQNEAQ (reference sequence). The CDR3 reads CASSLVPPGPYNEQFF.

CDR3 protein: CAIPDRLATGELFF. This rearrangement joins TRBV2 to TRBJ2-2; absent DNA, TCRdb's TRBD1 call cannot be checked. Germline CDR1 reads SNHLY; CDR2 reads FYNNEI. The CDR3 has 14 amino acids.

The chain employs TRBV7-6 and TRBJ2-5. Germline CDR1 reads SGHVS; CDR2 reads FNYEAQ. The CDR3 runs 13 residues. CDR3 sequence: CASSLGPGETQYF.

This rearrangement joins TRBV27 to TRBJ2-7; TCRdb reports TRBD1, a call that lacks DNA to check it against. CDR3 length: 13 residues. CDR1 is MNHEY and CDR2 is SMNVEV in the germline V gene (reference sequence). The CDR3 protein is CASSKQGAYEQYF.

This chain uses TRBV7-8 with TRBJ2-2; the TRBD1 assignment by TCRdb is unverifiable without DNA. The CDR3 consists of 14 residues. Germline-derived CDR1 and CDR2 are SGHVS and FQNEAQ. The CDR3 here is CASSLVGGGRELFF.

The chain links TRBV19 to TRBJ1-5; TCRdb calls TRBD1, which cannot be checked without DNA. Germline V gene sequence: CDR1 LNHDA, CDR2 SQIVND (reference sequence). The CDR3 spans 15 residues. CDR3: CASSDGTGRVQPQHF. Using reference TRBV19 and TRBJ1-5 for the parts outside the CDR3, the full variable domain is DGGITQSPKYLFRKEGQNVTLSCEQNLNHDAMYWYRQDPGQGLRLIYYSQIVNDFQKGDIAEGYSVSREKKESFPLTVTSAQKNPTAFYLCASSDGTGRVQPQHFGDGTRLSIL.

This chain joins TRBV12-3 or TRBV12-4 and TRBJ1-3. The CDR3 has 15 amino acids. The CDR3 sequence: CASSLSNKAGNTIYF.

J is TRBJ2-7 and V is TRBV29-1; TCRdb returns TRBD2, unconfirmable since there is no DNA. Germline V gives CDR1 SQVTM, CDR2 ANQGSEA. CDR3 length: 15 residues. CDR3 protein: CSVQSLVSGDYEQYF.

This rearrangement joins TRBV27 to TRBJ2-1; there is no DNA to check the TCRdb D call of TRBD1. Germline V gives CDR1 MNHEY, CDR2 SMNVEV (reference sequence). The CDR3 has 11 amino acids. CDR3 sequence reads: CASTAGHEQFF.

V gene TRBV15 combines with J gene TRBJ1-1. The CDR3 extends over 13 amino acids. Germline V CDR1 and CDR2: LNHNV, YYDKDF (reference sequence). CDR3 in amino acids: CATNRLGFAEAFF.

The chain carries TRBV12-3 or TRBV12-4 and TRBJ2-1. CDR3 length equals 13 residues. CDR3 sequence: CASSFGQHNEQFF.

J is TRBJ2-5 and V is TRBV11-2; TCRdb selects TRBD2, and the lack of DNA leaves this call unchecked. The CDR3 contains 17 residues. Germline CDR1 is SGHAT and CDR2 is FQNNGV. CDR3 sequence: CASSFISGLAAQETQYF. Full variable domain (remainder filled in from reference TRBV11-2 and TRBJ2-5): EAGVAQSPRYKIIEKRQSVAFWCNPISGHATLYWYQQILGQGPKLLIQFQNNGVVDDSQLPKDRFSAERLKGVDSTLKIQPAKLEDSAVYLCASSFISGLAAQETQYFGPGTRLLVL.